This T cell receptor beta chain was sequenced during a study of blood T cells in healthy people across ages. Germline-derived CDR1 and CDR2 are MGHDK and SYGVNS. V dropped 0 bases and J dropped 5; count of bases not matched to a gene: 28. This CDR3 spans 24 amino acids. Primed by a sample-barcoded 5' primer and a J-beta primer mix, a second PCR proceeded for 7 to 11 cycles. TCRdb used MiXCR to reprocess the 5' RACE reads, holding one entry per CDR3 protein. The top ten hold 0.65% to 0.75% of the sample, which has roughly 1 million distinct CDR3 sequences, around 27% seen once. In its sample, this clonotype was seen a few times. Antigen: not known. Study-wide points: A roughly linear age-dependent decrease characterized TCR beta diversity per million T cells.

The same sample was also studied in work on T cells of mothers and their children. As that study records: At about 1.6 ug per 15 ul, all of the extracted RNA went into cDNA synthesis. For unrelated pairs as for related ones, thymic selection shapes TCR recombination output similarly. Among related mother-child pairs, overlap was slightly higher than in unrelated pairs, though not significantly.

This sequence joins TRBV25-1 and TRBJ2-1, with 10 bases that match TRBD2. The receptor's source is a girl between 2 and 10 years old in good health. Sequenced: blood. The CDR3 DNA is TGTGCCAGCAGTGAATATCTCCCCACTAGCGGGAAAATAATCCCTAACGGACGGAACAATGAGCAGTTCTTC. It codes for CASSEYLPTSGKIIPNGRNNEQFF.